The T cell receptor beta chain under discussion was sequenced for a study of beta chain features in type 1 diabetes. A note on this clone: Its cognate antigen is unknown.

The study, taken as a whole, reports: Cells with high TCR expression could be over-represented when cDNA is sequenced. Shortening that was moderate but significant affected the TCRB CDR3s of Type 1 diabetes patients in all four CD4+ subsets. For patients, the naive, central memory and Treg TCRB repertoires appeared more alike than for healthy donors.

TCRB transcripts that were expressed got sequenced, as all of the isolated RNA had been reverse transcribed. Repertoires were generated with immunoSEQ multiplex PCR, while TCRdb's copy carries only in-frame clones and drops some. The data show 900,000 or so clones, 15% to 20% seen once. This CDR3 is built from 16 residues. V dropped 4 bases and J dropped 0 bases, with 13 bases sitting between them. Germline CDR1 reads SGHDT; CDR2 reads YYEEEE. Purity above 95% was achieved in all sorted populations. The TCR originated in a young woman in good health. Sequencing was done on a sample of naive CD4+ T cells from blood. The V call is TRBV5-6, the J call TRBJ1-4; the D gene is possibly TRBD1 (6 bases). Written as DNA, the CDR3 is TGTGCCAGCAGCCGGAGAGGGGGGACAACTAATGAAAAACTGTTTTTT. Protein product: CASSRRGGTTNEKLFF.